The source of this T cell receptor (beta chain) is a study of memory CD4+ T cells and cytomegalovirus serostatus. Overall study context: Healthy Belgian adult donors included about 10 CMV-positive and 24 CMV-negative people.

V shed 0 bases and J shed 2 bases, with 10 bases lying between them. Germline V gene lookup returns CDR1 KGHSH and CDR2 LQKENI. The CDR3 covers 16 residues. Turning to this clone: The target antigen is unknown.

Some clones are missing from TCRdb's copy, which holds only in-frame ones; the method was immunoSEQ multiplex PCR. The data contain tens of thousands of clones, 75% to 80% of them singletons. The study's findings and limits: 67 of 164 known CMV-associated TCRbeta sequences appeared in CD4+ memory.

The sort gate was single viable CD3+CD4+CD8-CD45RO+ cells for memory CD4+ T cells. The chain links TRBV18 to TRBJ1-4, with D perhaps matching TRBD1 (6 bases). The TCR comes from an adult in good health and CMV-seronegative. Sequencing used memory CD4+ T cells from blood. The CDR3 is CASSPPGGTTNEKLFF. CDR3 nucleotide sequence: TGTGCCAGCTCACCACCGGGGGGCACGACTAATGAAAAACTGTTTTTT.